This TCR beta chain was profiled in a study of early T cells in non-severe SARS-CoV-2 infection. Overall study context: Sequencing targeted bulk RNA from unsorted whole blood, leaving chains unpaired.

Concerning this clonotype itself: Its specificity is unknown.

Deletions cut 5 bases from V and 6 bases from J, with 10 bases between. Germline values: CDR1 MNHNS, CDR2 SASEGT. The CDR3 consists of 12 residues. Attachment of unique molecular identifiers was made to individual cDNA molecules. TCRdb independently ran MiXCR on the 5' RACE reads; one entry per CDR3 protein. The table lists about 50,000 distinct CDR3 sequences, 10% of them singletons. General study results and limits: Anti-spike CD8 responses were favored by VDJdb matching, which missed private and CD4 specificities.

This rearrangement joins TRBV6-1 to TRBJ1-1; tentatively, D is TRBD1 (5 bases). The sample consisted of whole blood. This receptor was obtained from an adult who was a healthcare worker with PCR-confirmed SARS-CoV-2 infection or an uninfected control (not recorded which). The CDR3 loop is CASSTGYAEAFF. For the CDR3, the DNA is TGTGCCAGCAGTACAGGATATGCTGAAGCTTTCTTT.